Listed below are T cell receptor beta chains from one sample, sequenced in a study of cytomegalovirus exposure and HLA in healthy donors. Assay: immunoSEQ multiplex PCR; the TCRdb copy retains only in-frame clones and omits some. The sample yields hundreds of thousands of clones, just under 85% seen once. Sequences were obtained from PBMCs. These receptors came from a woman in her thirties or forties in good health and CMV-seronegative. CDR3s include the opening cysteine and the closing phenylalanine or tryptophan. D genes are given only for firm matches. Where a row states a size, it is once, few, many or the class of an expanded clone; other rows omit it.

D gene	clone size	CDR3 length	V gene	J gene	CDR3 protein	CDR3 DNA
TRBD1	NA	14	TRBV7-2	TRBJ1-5	CASSVTTGEQPQHF	TGTGCCAGCAGCGTTACAACAGGGGAACAGCCCCAGCATTTT
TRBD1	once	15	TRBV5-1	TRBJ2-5	CASSGGQGGQETQYF	TGCGCCAGCAGCGGGGGACAGGGTGGCCAAGAGACCCAGTACTTC
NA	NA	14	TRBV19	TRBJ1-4	CASSKGVVREKLFF	TGTGCCAGTAGTAAAGGGGTGGTGAGGGAAAAACTGTTTTTT
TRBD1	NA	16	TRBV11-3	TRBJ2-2	CASSGNRGLGTGELFF	TGTGCCAGCAGCGGAAACAGGGGTTTGGGCACCGGGGAGCTGTTTTTT
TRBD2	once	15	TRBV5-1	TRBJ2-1	CASEGSGASYNEQFF	TGCGCCAGCGAGGGTAGCGGGGCCTCCTACAATGAGCAGTTCTTC
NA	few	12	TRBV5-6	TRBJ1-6	CASSLWRSPLHF	TGTGCCAGCAGCTTGTGGCGGTCACCCCTCCACTTT
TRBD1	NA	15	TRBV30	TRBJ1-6	CAWNTGTEDNSPLHF	TGTGCCTGGAACACCGGGACAGAAGATAATTCACCCCTCCACTTT
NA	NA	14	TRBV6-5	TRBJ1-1	CASSLRFQRLEAFF	TGTGCCAGCAGCTTACGATTCCAGAGACTTGAAGCTTTCTTT
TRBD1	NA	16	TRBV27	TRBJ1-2	CASSLSLGTGTYGYTF	TGTGCCAGCAGTTTATCTCTAGGGACAGGGACCTATGGCTACACCTTC
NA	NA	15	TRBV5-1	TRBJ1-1	CASSLEGIRGTEAFF	TGCGCCAGCAGCTTGGAGGGCATAAGGGGAACTGAAGCTTTCTTT
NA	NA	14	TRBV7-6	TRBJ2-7	CASSLGTGTYEQYF	TGTGCCAGCAGCTTAGGGACGGGAACCTACGAGCAGTACTTC
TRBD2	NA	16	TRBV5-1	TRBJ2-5	CASSLAPSGVGETQYF	TGCGCCAGCAGCTTGGCCCCTAGCGGGGTGGGTGAGACCCAGTACTTC
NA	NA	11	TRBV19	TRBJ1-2	CVSQANYGYTF	TGTGTTTCTCAGGCGAACTATGGCTACACCTTC
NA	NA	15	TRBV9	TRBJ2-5	CASSPSAGPQETQYF	TGTGCCAGCAGCCCTAGCGCGGGGCCTCAAGAGACCCAGTACTTC
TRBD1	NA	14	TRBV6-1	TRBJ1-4	CATEKAGGREKLFF	TGTGCCACCGAGAAGGCAGGGGGACGAGAAAAACTGTTTTTT